This is a list of T cell receptor beta chains from one sample in a study of human T cells and chemical hapten exposure. TCRdb re-analysed the RACE reads in MiXCR, keeping a single row per CDR3 protein. The sample yields approximately 81,000 distinct CDR3 sequences, over 6.5% seen once. What was sequenced was whole blood. The receptor source for this set is a male donor in good health. Some clones in this sample may be carry-over from other donors' samples. The CDR3 runs from the conserved cysteine through the conserved F or W. Each record gives: D gene, clone size, V gene, J gene, CDR3 DNA, CDR3 protein. A D gene is named only where the DNA matches it firmly. Clone size is stated in some rows and not others, as once, few, many or a class when expanded.

>TRBD1|-|TRBV12-3/TRBV12-4|TRBJ2-1
TGTGCCAGCAGTTTATCGGACAGGGGGCTATACAATGAGCAGTTCTTC
CASSLSDRGLYNEQFF
>-|-|TRBV29-1|TRBJ1-3
TGCAGCGTTGCACCGGTAGACGTCGTAAACACCATATATTTT
CSVAPVDVVNTIYF
>-|-|TRBV7-9|TRBJ2-5
TGTGCCAGCAGCTTAGCCCTTCAAACTAGTCTCCAAGAGACCCAGTACTTC
CASSLALQTSLQETQYF
>TRBD2|-|TRBV4-1|TRBJ2-3
TGCGCCAGCAGCCAAGTCCTAGCGGGAGACGATACGCAGTATTTT
CASSQVLAGDDTQYF
>-|-|TRBV5-1|TRBJ1-2
TGCGCCAGCAGATCGGACAGCGGTCGTGGCTACACCTTC
CASRSDSGRGYTF
>-|many|TRBV5-6|TRBJ1-1
TGTGCCAGCAGCTTTGGGCCCACAGAGACTGAAGCTTTCTTT
CASSFGPTETEAFF
>TRBD2|-|TRBV7-9|TRBJ2-1
TGTGCCAGCAGCTCTCTAGCGGGAAAGTACAATGAGCAGTTCTTC
CASSSLAGKYNEQFF
>TRBD2|many|TRBV4-1|TRBJ2-7
TGCGCCAGCAGGCCACGGACTAGCGGGAGTTACGAGCAGTACTTC
CASRPRTSGSYEQYF
>-|-|TRBV9|TRBJ2-1
TGTGCCAGCAGCGTGGATTACCGGGAGCAGTTCTTC
CASSVDYREQFF
>TRBD1|many|TRBV2|TRBJ1-1
TGTGCCAGCAGTGACGGGACAGGGATCACTGAAGCTTTCTTT
CASSDGTGITEAFF
>-|-|TRBV27|TRBJ1-1
TGTGCCAGCAGTTTATCCAGTTTTGCTGAAGCTTTCTTT
CASSLSSFAEAFF
>TRBD1|-|TRBV20-1|TRBJ2-7
TGCAGTGCGTTCCGGGACAGGGGTTTCGACGAGCAGTACTTC
CSAFRDRGFDEQYF
>-|few|TRBV5-4|TRBJ2-3
TGTGCCAGCAGCGCGGACTCAAACACAGATACGCAGTATTTT
CASSADSNTDTQYF
>-|many|TRBV7-2|TRBJ1-5
TGTGCCAGCAGCCAGGTCCCAGTCAATCAGCCCCAGCATTTT
CASSQVPVNQPQHF
>-|few|TRBV5-4|TRBJ2-6
TGTGCCAGCAGCAATCTCTTCTCTGGGGCCAACGTCCTGACTTTC
CASSNLFSGANVLTF
>TRBD1|-|TRBV5-1|TRBJ2-3
TGCGCCAGCAGCTTCGGGACAGCAGATACGCAGTATTTT
CASSFGTADTQYF